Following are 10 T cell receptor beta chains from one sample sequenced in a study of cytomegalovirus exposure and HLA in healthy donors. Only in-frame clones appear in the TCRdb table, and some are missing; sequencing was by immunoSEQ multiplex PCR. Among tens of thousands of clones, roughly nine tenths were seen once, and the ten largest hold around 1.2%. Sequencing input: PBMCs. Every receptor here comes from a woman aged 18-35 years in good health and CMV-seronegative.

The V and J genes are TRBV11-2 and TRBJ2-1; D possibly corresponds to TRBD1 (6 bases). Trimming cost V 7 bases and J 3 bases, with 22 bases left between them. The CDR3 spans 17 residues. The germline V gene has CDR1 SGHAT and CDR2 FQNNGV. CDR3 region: CASIRGGPGVDYNEQFF. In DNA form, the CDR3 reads TGTGCCAGCATCCGTGGTGGACCAGGGGTTGACTACAATGAGCAGTTCTTC.

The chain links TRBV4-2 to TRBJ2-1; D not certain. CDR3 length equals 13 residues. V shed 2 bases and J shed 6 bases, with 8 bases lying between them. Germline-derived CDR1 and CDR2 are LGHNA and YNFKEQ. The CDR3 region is CASSQSRSNEQFF. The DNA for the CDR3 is TGTGCCAGCAGCCAAAGCCGAAGCAATGAGCAGTTCTTC.

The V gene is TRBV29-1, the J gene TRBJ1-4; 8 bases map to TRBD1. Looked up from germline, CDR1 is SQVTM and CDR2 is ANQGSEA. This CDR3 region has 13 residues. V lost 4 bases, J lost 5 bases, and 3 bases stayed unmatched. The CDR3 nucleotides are TGCAGCGTTGGAGACAGGGGCAATGAAAAACTGTTTTTT. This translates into CSVGDRGNEKLFF.

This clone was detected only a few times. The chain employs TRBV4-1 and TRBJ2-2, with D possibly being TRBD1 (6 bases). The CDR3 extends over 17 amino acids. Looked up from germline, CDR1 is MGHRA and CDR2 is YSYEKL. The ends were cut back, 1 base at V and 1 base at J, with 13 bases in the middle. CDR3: CASSQVGLQGNTGELFF. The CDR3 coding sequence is TGCGCCAGCAGCCAAGTTGGATTACAGGGGAACACCGGGGAGCTGTTTTTT.

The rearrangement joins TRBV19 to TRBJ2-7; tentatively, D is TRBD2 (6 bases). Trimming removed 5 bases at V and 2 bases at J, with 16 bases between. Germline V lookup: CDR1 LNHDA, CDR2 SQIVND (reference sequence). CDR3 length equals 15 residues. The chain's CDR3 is CASSRLGGRTYEQYF. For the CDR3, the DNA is TGTGCCAGTAGTCGTCTGGGGGGTCGGACCTACGAGCAGTACTTC.

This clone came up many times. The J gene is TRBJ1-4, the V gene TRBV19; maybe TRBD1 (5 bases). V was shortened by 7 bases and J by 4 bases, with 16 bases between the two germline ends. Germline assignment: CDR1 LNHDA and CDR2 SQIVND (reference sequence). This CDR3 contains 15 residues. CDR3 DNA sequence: TGTGCCAGTACCAAAATTGGGGGGATTAATGAAAAACTGTTTTTT. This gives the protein CASTKIGGINEKLFF.

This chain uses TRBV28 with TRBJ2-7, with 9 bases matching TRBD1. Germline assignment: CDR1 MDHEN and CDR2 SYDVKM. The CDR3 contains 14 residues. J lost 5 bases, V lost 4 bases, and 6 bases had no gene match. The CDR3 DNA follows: TGTGCCAGCAGTTCCGCGGGACAGGGTGACGAGCAGTACTTC. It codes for CASSSAGQGDEQYF.

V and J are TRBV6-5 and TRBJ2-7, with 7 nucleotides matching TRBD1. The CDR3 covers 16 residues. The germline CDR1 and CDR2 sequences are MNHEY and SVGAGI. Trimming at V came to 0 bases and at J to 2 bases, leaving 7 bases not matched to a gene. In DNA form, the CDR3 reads TGTGCCAGCAGTTACTCAGTCGACAGGGAAGCCTACGAGCAGTACTTC. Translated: CASSYSVDREAYEQYF.

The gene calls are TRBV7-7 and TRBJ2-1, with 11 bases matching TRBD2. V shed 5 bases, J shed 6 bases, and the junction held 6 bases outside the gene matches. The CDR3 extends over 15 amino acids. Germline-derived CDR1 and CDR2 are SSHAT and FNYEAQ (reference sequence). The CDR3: CASSIGTSGANEQFF. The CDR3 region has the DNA TGTGCCAGCAGCATTGGGACTAGCGGAGCCAATGAGCAGTTCTTC.

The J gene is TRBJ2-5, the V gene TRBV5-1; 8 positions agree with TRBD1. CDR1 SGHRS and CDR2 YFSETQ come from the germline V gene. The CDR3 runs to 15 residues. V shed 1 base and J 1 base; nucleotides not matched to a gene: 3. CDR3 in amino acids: CASSLSDRGQETQYF. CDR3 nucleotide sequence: TGCGCCAGCAGCTTGAGCGACAGGGGCCAAGAGACCCAGTACTTC.